This T cell receptor beta chain is from a study of T cell responses to AZD1222 COVID-19 vaccine. Overall study: Pooled together were second doses at about 4 or about 12 weeks.

Only in-frame clones appear in the TCRdb table, and some are missing; sequencing was by immunoSEQ multiplex PCR. The sample lists roughly 120,000 clones; about nine tenths were seen once. Germline V gives CDR1 LNHDA, CDR2 SQIVND (reference sequence). This CDR3 is 15 amino acids long. J gave up 2 bases and V 1 base, and 2 bases lay outside the gene matches. Study findings and constraints: A rise in Spike-specific TCR breadth and depth followed two AZD1222 doses. Donors, mostly white British, included more females; clonal diversity was possibly underestimated.

On this clone: No antigen is known for it.

V is TRBV19 and J is TRBJ1-5; 7 bases align to TRBD1. This receptor was identified in an adult in good health. The specimen comprised peripheral blood, sampled on day 0 of AZD1222 vaccination. The CDR3 reads CASSIVQGGNQPQHF. CDR3 nucleotides: TGTGCCAGTAGTATAGTCCAGGGGGGCAATCAGCCCCAGCATTTT.